This TCR beta chain was sequenced in a study of T-cell memory formation after mild COVID-19. This clonotype was seen a handful of times. MiXCR was run by TCRdb on the 5' RACE reads, yielding one entry per CDR3 protein. This table holds about 420,000 distinct CDR3 sequences, around 22% found once. CDR3 length: 16 residues. CDR1 and CDR2 from the germline V gene are SGHTA and FQGNSA. Trimming took off 3 bases at V and 0 bases at J, with 11 bases between the two ends. V gene TRBV7-2 combines with J gene TRBJ2-2; D is undetermined. This receptor was obtained from an adult woman who had mild COVID-19 (a few samples of this study predate the infection). Cell type and time point are not known. The sequenced material came from PBMCs or a T cell subset sorted from them (not recorded which). DNA for the CDR3: TGTGCCAGCAGCTTTAGATACCTATCGAACACCGGGGAGCTGTTTTTT. Protein product: CASSFRYLSNTGELFF.